This passage covers 29 T cell receptor beta chains from one sample sequenced in a study of shared clonotypes between healthy human individuals. Libraries were prepared by immunoSEQ multiplex PCR; TCRdb keeps only in-frame clonotypes and omits some of them. The table has 1.6 million or so clones, around 95% seen once. Specimen: naive CD4+ T cells sorted from blood. Subset defined: CD45RA+ positively selected. Receptors were obtained from a young man in good health.

This clone was seen only once. The chain employs TRBV11-1 and TRBJ2-7, with D hard to call. V was shortened by 3 bases and J by 2 bases, with 8 bases between the two germline ends. Germline V gene data show CDR1 as SGHAT and CDR2 as FQDESV (reference sequence). The CDR3 extends over 13 amino acids. CDR3 amino acids: CASSFTETYEQYF. The CDR3 region has the DNA TGTGCCAGCAGCTTCACGGAGACCTACGAGCAGTACTTC.

The chain links TRBV9 to TRBJ2-7; weak D call: TRBD2 (5 bases). This CDR3 has 18 residues. V lost 0 bases to trimming and J lost 1 base, with 20 bases between them. CDR1 and CDR2 from the germline V gene are SGDLS and YYNGEE. The CDR3 reads CASSVGPGIGEPSYEQYF. CDR3 DNA: TGTGCCAGCAGCGTAGGCCCGGGGATAGGAGAACCTTCCTACGAGCAGTACTTC.

The chain couples TRBV11-2 to TRBJ2-1; D gene ambiguous. CDR1 and CDR2 (germline): SGHAT, FQNNGV. V lost 3 bases and J 6 bases, leaving 21 bases between the germline ends. The CDR3 has 17 amino acids. In DNA form, the CDR3 reads TGTGCCAGCAGCTTGAGCACAGCCACTCTTGTAACCAATGAGCAGTTCTTC. It encodes CASSLSTATLVTNEQFF.

The chain combines TRBV7-9 with TRBJ2-2; no firm D call. The V end lost 0 bases, the J end lost 0 bases, and 5 bases lay between the germline ends. Per the germline V gene, CDR1 is SEHNR and CDR2 is FQNEAQ (reference sequence). CDR3 length: 15 residues. CDR3 bases: TGTGCCAGCAGCTTAGCCTTAGCGAACACCGGGGAGCTGTTTTTT. Translation gives CASSLALANTGELFF.

The chain carries TRBV2 and TRBJ1-1; D remains ambiguous. V gave up 6 bases and J gave up 5 bases, with 7 bases separating them. Per germline, CDR1 SNHLY and CDR2 FYNNEI. The CDR3 covers 11 residues. Here the CDR3 reads CASRKETEAFF. The CDR3 DNA reads as TGTGCCAGCAGAAAGGAGACTGAAGCTTTCTTT.

This clone was recorded only once. The chain joins TRBV7-6 to TRBJ2-3; TRBD2 aligns across 8 bases. The CDR3 runs to 14 residues. The germline gives CDR1 SGHVS, CDR2 FNYEAQ. The CDR3 DNA is TGTGCGAGCGGCGGGGGGCTTGGCACAGATACGCAGTATTTT. It specifies CASGGGLGTDTQYF. The variable domain in full, completed from reference TRBV7-6 and TRBJ2-3, reads GAGVSQSPRYKVTKRGQDVALRCDPISGHVSLYWYRQALGQGPEFLTYFNYEAQQDKSGLPNDRFSAERPEGSISTLTIQRTEQRDSAMYRCASGGGLGTDTQYFGPGTRLTVL.

The genes are TRBV28 and TRBJ2-2; TRBD2 might be the D (6 bases). Trimming took off 5 bases at V and 3 bases at J, with 16 bases between the two ends. The germline gives CDR1 MDHEN, CDR2 SYDVKM. The CDR3 has 16 residues. The CDR3 is CASSPKGLIDTGELFF. CDR3 nucleotide sequence: TGTGCCAGCAGTCCGAAGGGACTTATTGACACCGGGGAGCTGTTTTTT.

This clone was recorded only once. The gene calls are TRBV7-2 and TRBJ1-5; D gene unclear. V gave up 0 bases and J gave up 7 bases, with 7 bases separating them. CDR1 and CDR2 from the germline V gene are SGHTA and FQGNSA. The CDR3 runs 13 residues. The CDR3 bases are TGTGCCAGCAGCTTAGCGTCGCAGCAGCCCCAGCATTTT. Translation: CASSLASQQPQHF.

The J gene is TRBJ2-7, the V gene TRBV10-3; 14 bases are a match to TRBD2. J gave up 3 bases and V 4 bases, and 5 bases lay outside the gene matches. CDR3 size: 16 residues. CDR1 and CDR2 from the germline V gene are ENHRY and SYGVKD. The CDR3 here is CAISVGGLAGDYEQYF. Written as DNA, the CDR3 is TGTGCCATCAGTGTGGGGGGACTAGCGGGAGACTACGAGCAGTACTTC.

This clone was counted between two and nine times. This rearrangement joins TRBV7-9 to TRBJ2-1; perhaps TRBD1 as D (5 bases). Looked up from germline, CDR1 is SEHNR and CDR2 is FQNEAQ (reference sequence). Trimming cost V 5 bases and J 10 bases, with 18 bases left between them. The CDR3 covers 14 residues. Written as DNA, the CDR3 is TGTGCCAGCAGCCAGACAGTGCCCCTCGGGGAGCAGTTCTTC. Translating it yields CASSQTVPLGEQFF.

The chain recombines TRBV28 with TRBJ2-1, with unresolved D. Trimming removed 6 bases from V and 7 bases from J, with 19 bases in between. This CDR3 comprises 15 residues. Germline lookup yields CDR1 MDHEN and CDR2 SYDVKM. CDR3 region: CASSPRSLVMNEQFF. CDR3 DNA: TGTGCCAGCAGCCCCCGGAGCCTTGTGATGAATGAGCAGTTCTTC.

The V gene is TRBV6-1, the J gene TRBJ1-4; TRBD1 might be the D (6 bases). V was cut by 6 bases and J by 0 bases, with 11 bases left in between. The CDR3 is 15 amino acids. Germline V gene sequence: CDR1 MNHNS, CDR2 SASEGT. The CDR3, as DNA: TGTGCCAGCAGAGTCAGGACAGCAACTAATGAAAAACTGTTTTTT. It yields the protein CASRVRTATNEKLFF.

The gene calls are TRBV5-1 and TRBJ2-3; D may be TRBD2 (6 bases). The CDR3 covers 19 residues. Trimming took off 0 bases at V and 0 bases at J, with 20 bases between the two ends. Germline loops: CDR1 SGHRS, CDR2 YFSETQ. The CDR3 is CASSLVPFFLAPSTDTQYF. For the CDR3, the DNA is TGCGCCAGCAGCTTGGTGCCTTTCTTTCTAGCGCCAAGCACAGATACGCAGTATTTT.

This sequence joins TRBV19 and TRBJ2-6, with a tentative D call TRBD1 (5 bases). This CDR3 comprises 20 residues. From germline, CDR1 is LNHDA and CDR2 SQIVND (reference sequence). V was pared by 5 bases and J by 0 bases, with 23 bases between. This CDR3 reads CASSLVSSQVTFSGANVLTF. Here the CDR3 DNA reads TGTGCCAGTAGTCTCGTTTCCTCACAGGTTACCTTCTCTGGGGCCAACGTCCTGACTTTC.

This clone was recorded once. The gene calls are TRBV4-1 and TRBJ2-2; TRBD1 might be the D (5 bases). Trimming shortened V by 0 bases and J by 10 bases, and 12 bases separated the two germline ends. This CDR3 contains 14 residues. CDR1 and CDR2 (germline): MGHRA, YSYEKL. The CDR3 DNA sequence: TGCGCCAGCAGCCAAGAACCCCAGGGTATGGAGCTGTTTTTT. As protein: CASSQEPQGMELFF.

This clone was recorded only once. The CDR3 reads CASSFYIPGVIGELFF. The DNA of the CDR3 is TGTGCCAGCAGTTTTTATATTCCGGGAGTCATCGGGGAGCTGTTTTTT. V usage is TRBV27 and J usage is TRBJ2-2, with D possibly matching TRBD2 (6 bases). Trimming left V 3 bases short and J 7 bases short, with 18 bases between. CDR1 is MNHEY and CDR2 is SMNVEV in the germline V gene (reference sequence). The CDR3 has 16 residues.

The CDR3 bases are TGTGCCAGCAGCTGGGGATTTTCCTACGAGCAGTACTTC. Its translation is CASSWGFSYEQYF. The chain is built from TRBV11-2 and TRBJ2-7; unclear D gene. The CDR3 runs 13 residues. Per the germline V gene, CDR1 is SGHAT and CDR2 is FQNNGV. Trimming took off 4 bases at V and 1 base at J, with 8 bases between the two ends.

This chain joins TRBV5-6 and TRBJ2-2; TRBD2 matches 14 bases. Looked up from germline, CDR1 is SGHDT and CDR2 is YYEEEE. The CDR3 length is 19 residues. The junction had 10 bases not matched to a gene; V was cut back by 2 bases and J by 4 bases. The CDR3, as DNA: TGTGCCAGCAGCTTTACGGGACTAGCGGGAGTCTTTGGCACCGGGGAGCTGTTTTTT. It codes for CASSFTGLAGVFGTGELFF.

The chain is built from TRBV7-9 and TRBJ2-5; 7 nucleotides match TRBD2. CDR1 is SEHNR and CDR2 is FQNEAQ in the germline V gene (reference sequence). The CDR3 sequence is 15 residues long. The J segment lost 2 bases and the V segment lost 5 bases, leaving 8 bases of the junction unmatched. CDR3 bases: TGTGCCAGCAGCCGAAGGGCACTAGCGCAAGAGACCCAGTACTTC. It yields the protein CASSRRALAQETQYF.

This CDR3 is CASSEHQGGYTF. CDR3 in DNA: TGTGCCAGCAGTGAACATCAGGGGGGCTACACCTTC. The chain links TRBV2 to TRBJ1-2, with D possibly TRBD1 on 6 matching bases. The CDR3 has 12 residues. Trimming shortened V by 2 bases and J by 8 bases, and 9 bases separated the two germline ends. CDR1 and CDR2 from the germline V gene are SNHLY and FYNNEI. The variable domain in full, with the rest retrieved from reference TRBV2 and TRBJ1-2, is EPEVTQTPSHQVTQMGQEVILRCVPISNHLYFYWYRQILGQKVEFLVSFYNNEISEKSEIFDDQFSVERPDGSNFTLKIRSTKLEDSAMYFCASSEHQGGYTFGSGTRLTVV.

The chain combines TRBV4-3 with TRBJ2-7, with 8 positions matching TRBD2. There are 16 residues in the CDR3. The germline V gene encodes CDR1 LGHNA and CDR2 YSLEER. V shed 0 bases and J 3 bases; nucleotides not matched to a gene: 7. The CDR3 is CASSQESLAGLYEQYF. CDR3 nucleotides: TGCGCCAGCAGCCAAGAATCGCTAGCGGGTCTCTACGAGCAGTACTTC.

Notes on this clone: The same CDR3 also results from other DNA sequences found in this sample. The genes are TRBV11-3 and TRBJ2-3, with D possibly TRBD2 on 5 matching bases. Germline V gives CDR1 SGHNT, CDR2 YENEEA. Deletions cut 1 base from V and 1 base from J, with 9 bases between. The CDR3 is 15 amino acids. In nucleotides, the CDR3 is TGTGCCAGCAGCTTAGCTTCCGGGGGCACAGATACGCAGTATTTT. Amino acids: CASSLASGGTDTQYF.

As DNA, the CDR3 is TGTGCCAGCAGCTTGGGCCAGGGGACCTACAATGAGCAGTTCTTC. This codes for CASSLGQGTYNEQFF. This chain links TRBV11-2 with TRBJ2-1; TRBD1 is a possible D gene (6 bases). The ends were cut back, 3 bases at V and 2 bases at J, with 11 bases in the middle. There are 15 residues in the CDR3. Germline V CDR1 and CDR2: SGHAT, FQNNGV.

This clone has just one count. The chain links TRBV6-1 to TRBJ1-2, with D perhaps matching TRBD1 (6 bases). The CDR3 length is 13 residues. The V gene lost 9 bases and the J gene lost 0 bases, with 11 bases spanning the gap. Germline values: CDR1 MNHNS, CDR2 SASEGT. The CDR3 here is CASTGRTNYGYTF. The CDR3, as DNA: TGTGCCAGTACAGGGCGAACTAACTATGGCTACACCTTC.

The CDR3 nucleotides are TGTGCCAGCAGTAGGACTAGCTACTACGAGCAGTACTTC. Its translation: CASSRTSYYEQYF. This chain uses TRBV6-1 with TRBJ2-7; 8 bases match TRBD2. The CDR3 loop spans 13 amino acids. V trimming: 5 bases; J trimming: 3 bases; junction bases outside the gene matches: 3. Per the germline V gene, CDR1 is MNHNS and CDR2 is SASEGT.

The V and J genes are TRBV9 and TRBJ1-1; D is uncertain. The V end lost 3 bases, the J end lost 2 bases, and 11 bases lay between the germline ends. This CDR3 spans 14 amino acids. Germline-derived CDR1 and CDR2 are SGDLS and YYNGEE. The CDR3 DNA sequence: TGTGCCAGCAGCGCGACACCCACCAACACTGAAGCTTTCTTT. It translates to CASSATPTNTEAFF.

The rearrangement joins TRBV12-5 to TRBJ1-1; D remains ambiguous. The CDR3 is 14 amino acids. Trimming took off 2 bases at V and 6 bases at J, with 13 bases between the two ends. Per the germline V gene, CDR1 is LGHNT and CDR2 is FRNRAP. This CDR3 reads CASGLPGLGSEAFF. CDR3 in DNA: TGTGCTAGTGGTTTGCCAGGTCTTGGGTCTGAAGCTTTCTTT.

The chain combines TRBV19 with TRBJ2-7, with D possibly being TRBD1 or TRBD2 (5 bases each). The germline CDR1 and CDR2 sequences are LNHDA and SQIVND (reference sequence). The CDR3 extends over 13 amino acids. The V end was cut by 5 bases, the J end by 5 bases, with 13 bases between. The DNA of the CDR3 is TGTGCCAGTAGTGGTCCGGGGCCTAACGAGCAGTACTTC. Residues: CASSGPGPNEQYF.

This chain connects TRBV6-6 to TRBJ2-5; TRBD1 matches at 9 bases. The CDR3 loop spans 16 amino acids. Germline CDR1 is MNHNY and CDR2 is SVGAGI (reference sequence). Unmatched junction bases numbered 8, after V lost 1 base and J lost 5 bases. The CDR3 DNA reads TGTGCCAGCAGTTACTTTAACAGGGGGCTTGTTGAGACCCAGTACTTC. Translating it yields CASSYFNRGLVETQYF.